Reported below is one T cell receptor (beta chain). This sample was included in a study of T cells in Graves' hyperthyroidism and ophthalmopathy. Study at large: At initial diagnosis, before any treatment had begun, peripheral blood was obtained.

Germline lookup yields CDR1 SGHTA and CDR2 FQGTGA. V lost 4 bases and J lost 2; bases outside the gene matches: 3. The CDR3 has 15 amino acids. Template material for amplifying TCR beta CDR3 regions consisted of RNA transcripts. TCR CDR3 underwent first-round RT-PCR with the HTBI primer set. Using its own MiXCR run on the multiplex PCR reads, TCRdb lists one record per CDR3 protein. The sample yields more than 50,000 distinct CDR3 sequences, about 57% seen once. Sequenced: blood. This sequence joins TRBV7-3 and TRBJ2-3, with 10 bases aligning to TRBD2. This clonotype was obtained from a woman in her sixties or seventies with Graves' ophthalmopathy. CDR3: CASSSGLADTDTQYF. The CDR3 DNA reads as TGTGCCAGCAGCTCCGGACTAGCGGACACAGATACGCAGTATTTT. Full variable domain (rest looked up from reference TRBV7-3 and TRBJ2-3): GAGVSQTPSNKVTEKGKYVELRCDPISGHTALYWYRQSLGQGPEFLIYFQGTGAADDSGLPNDRFFAVRPEGSVSTLKIQRTERGDSAVYLCASSSGLADTDTQYFGPGTRLTVL.